This T cell receptor (beta chain) was retrieved from a study of CD8 T cells in ankylosing spondylitis. Of note for this clonotype: What it binds is not known.

By quantitative 5'-RACE with molecular barcodes, the TCR beta libraries were made. TCRdb passed the 5' RACE reads through MiXCR, listing each CDR3 protein once. The sample records about 89,000 distinct CDR3 sequences, around 27% being singletons. With V trimmed by 5 bases and J by 4 bases, 7 bases remained unmatched. The CDR3 totals 15 residues. The germline V gene encodes CDR1 MNHEY and CDR2 SVGAGI. Points from the study as a whole: From matched ankylosing spondylitis synovial fluid, disease-linked clones were reportedly recovered at significantly enriched levels.

The specimen was blood, either unsorted or a sorted T cell fraction (not recorded which). The chain joins TRBV6-5 to TRBJ2-2, with 7 bases that match TRBD1. The sequence derives from a male donor with ankylosing spondylitis or in good health (not recorded which). CDR3 coding DNA: TGTGCCAGCAGTCACCTGGACAGGCCCACCGGGGAGCTGTTTTTT. This encodes CASSHLDRPTGELFF.